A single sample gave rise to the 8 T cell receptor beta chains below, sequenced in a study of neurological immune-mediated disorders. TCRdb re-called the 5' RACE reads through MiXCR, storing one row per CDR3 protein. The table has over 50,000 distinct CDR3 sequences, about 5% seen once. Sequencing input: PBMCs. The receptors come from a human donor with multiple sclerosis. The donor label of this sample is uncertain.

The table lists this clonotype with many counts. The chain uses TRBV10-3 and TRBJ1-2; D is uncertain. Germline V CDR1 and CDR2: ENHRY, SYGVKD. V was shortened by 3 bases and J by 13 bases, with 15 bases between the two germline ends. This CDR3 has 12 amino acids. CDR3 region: CAISDSPIRTTF. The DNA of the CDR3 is TGTGCCATCAGTGACAGTCCAATCCGTACCACCTTC.

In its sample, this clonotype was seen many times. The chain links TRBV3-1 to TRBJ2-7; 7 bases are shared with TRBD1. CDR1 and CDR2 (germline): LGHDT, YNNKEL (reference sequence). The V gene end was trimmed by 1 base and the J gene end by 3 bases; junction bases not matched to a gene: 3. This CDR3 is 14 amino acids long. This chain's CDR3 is CASSQGWTGYEQYF. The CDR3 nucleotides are TGTGCCAGCAGCCAAGGCTGGACAGGCTACGAGCAGTACTTC.

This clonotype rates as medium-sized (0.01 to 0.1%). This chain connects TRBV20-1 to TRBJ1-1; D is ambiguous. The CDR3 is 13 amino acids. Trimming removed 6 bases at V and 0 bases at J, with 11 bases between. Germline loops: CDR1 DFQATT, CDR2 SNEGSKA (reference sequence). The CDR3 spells CSAFWAMNTEAFF. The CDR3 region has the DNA TGCAGTGCGTTTTGGGCGATGAACACTGAAGCTTTCTTT.

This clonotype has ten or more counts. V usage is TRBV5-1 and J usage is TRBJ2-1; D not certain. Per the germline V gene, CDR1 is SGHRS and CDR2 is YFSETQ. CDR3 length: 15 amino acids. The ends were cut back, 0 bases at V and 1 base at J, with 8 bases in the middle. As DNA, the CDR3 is TGCGCCAGCAGCTTGGCCAGCCCTTCCTACAATGAGCAGTTCTTC. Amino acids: CASSLASPSYNEQFF.

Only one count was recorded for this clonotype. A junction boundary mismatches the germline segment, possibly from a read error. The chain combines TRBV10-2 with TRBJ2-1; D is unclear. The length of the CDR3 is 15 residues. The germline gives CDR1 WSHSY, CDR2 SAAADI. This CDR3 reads CASSESSSLFNEQFF. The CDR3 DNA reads TGCGCCAGCAGTGAGTCGAGCAGTCTGTTCAATGAGCAGTTCTTT.

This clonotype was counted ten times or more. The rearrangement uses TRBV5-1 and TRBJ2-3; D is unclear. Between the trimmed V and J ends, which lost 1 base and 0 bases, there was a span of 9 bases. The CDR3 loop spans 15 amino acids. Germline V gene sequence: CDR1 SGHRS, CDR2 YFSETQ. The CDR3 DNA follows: TGCGCCAGCAGCTTGAACAGTATAAGCACAGATACGCAGTATTTT. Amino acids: CASSLNSISTDTQYF.

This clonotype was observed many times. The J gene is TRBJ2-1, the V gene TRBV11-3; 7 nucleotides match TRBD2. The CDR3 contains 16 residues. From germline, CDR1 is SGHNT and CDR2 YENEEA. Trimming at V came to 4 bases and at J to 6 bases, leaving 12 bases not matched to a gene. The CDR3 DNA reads TGTGCCAGCAGCTCGCGGGGGAGGCAGGCCGGCAATGAGCAGTTCTTC. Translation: CASSSRGRQAGNEQFF.

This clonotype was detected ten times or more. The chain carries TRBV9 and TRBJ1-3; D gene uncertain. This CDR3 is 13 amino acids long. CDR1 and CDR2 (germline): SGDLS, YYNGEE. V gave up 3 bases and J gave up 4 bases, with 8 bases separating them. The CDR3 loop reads CASSANSGNTIYF. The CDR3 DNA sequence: TGTGCCAGCAGCGCCAATTCGGGAAACACCATATATTTT.